The next 27 T cell receptor beta chains were all read from a single sample in a study of blood T cell repertoires in COVID-19 (dated by TCRdb to the early 2020s). Libraries were made using the immunoSEQ multiplex PCR assay. Entries here come from immuneACCESS through TCRdb and include only in-frame sequences with V and J called. Some clones fail to appear in such tables; in the studies checked, an unresolved V gene covers under half of the shortfall, and the cause of the remainder is unknown. The sample includes some 170,000 clones, with more than 75% observed a single time. The ten largest account for around 8% of the sample. Material for sequencing was peripheral blood. Receptors originate from a woman aged 70-85 years with acute or convalescent COVID-19.

V usage is TRBV5-6 and J usage is TRBJ2-3; 8 nucleotides agree with TRBD2. Germline V CDR1 and CDR2: SGHDT, YYEEEE. The CDR3 has 15 residues. J was trimmed by 2 bases and V by 4 bases; bases with no gene match: 6. CDR3 in DNA: TGTGCCAGCAGCGCTCTAGCGGGTCTCACAGATACGCAGTATTTT. It codes for CASSALAGLTDTQYF.

The V gene is TRBV2, the J gene TRBJ2-7, with 11 bases identical to TRBD2. CDR3 length equals 14 residues. From germline, CDR1 is SNHLY and CDR2 FYNNEI. The V gene end was trimmed by 6 bases and the J gene end by 3 bases; junction bases not matched to a gene: 4. CDR3 loop: CASRVLAGDYEQYF. The CDR3 DNA sequence: TGTGCCAGCAGGGTACTAGCGGGAGACTACGAGCAGTACTTC.

J is TRBJ2-1 and V is TRBV19, with TRBD2 matching over 9 bases. CDR3 length: 16 amino acids. With V trimmed by 5 bases and J by 6 bases, 11 bases remained unmatched. Per germline, CDR1 LNHDA and CDR2 SQIVND (reference sequence). CDR3: CASSSSPGGRGNEQFF. The DNA for the CDR3 is TGTGCCAGTAGTTCCTCACCGGGCGGGAGGGGCAATGAGCAGTTCTTC. Filled out from reference TRBV19 and TRBJ2-1, the complete variable domain reads DGGITQSPKYLFRKEGQNVTLSCEQNLNHDAMYWYRQDPGQGLRLIYYSQIVNDFQKGDIAEGYSVSREKKESFPLTVTSAQKNPTAFYLCASSSSPGGRGNEQFFGPGTRLTVL.

The chain joins TRBV7-3 to TRBJ2-1, with TRBD2 matching over 12 bases. J was trimmed by 10 bases and V by 2 bases; bases with no gene match: 9. CDR1 is SGHTA and CDR2 is FQGTGA in the germline V gene. The CDR3 sequence is 16 residues long. In nucleotides, the CDR3 is TGTGCCAGCAGCTTAGACGGGACTAGCGGGTCCTGGGAGCAGTTCTTC. Its translation is CASSLDGTSGSWEQFF.

The chain employs TRBV28 and TRBJ2-2, with 8 bases aligning to TRBD2. J lost 1 base, V lost 10 bases, and 11 bases had no gene match. This CDR3 is built from 16 residues. CDR1 is MDHEN and CDR2 is SYDVKM in the germline V gene. In DNA, the CDR3 is TGTGCCACCAAAGAAGCGGGGGCCCTGAACACCGGGGAGCTGTTTTTT. It translates to CATKEAGALNTGELFF.

The table lists this clone with a few counts. This sequence joins TRBV4-1 and TRBJ1-1; a possible D gene is TRBD1 (6 bases). The CDR3 contains 15 residues. Looked up from germline, CDR1 is MGHRA and CDR2 is YSYEKL. Trimming removed 2 bases from V and 3 bases from J, with 13 bases in between. The CDR3 nucleotides read TGCGCCAGCAGCCAACTACACAGGGCAGACACTGAAGCTTTCTTT. This sequence encodes CASSQLHRADTEAFF.

The J gene is TRBJ1-1, the V gene TRBV25-1; D ambiguous. This CDR3 comprises 13 residues. V was cut by 2 bases and J by 1 base, with 5 bases left in between. Germline V gene data show CDR1 as MGHDK and CDR2 as SYGVNS. This CDR3 is CASSEKRNTEAFF. The DNA for the CDR3 is TGTGCCAGCAGTGAAAAGAGGAACACTGAAGCTTTCTTT.

This CDR3 is CASSLDGRASYNEQFF. The CDR3 coding sequence is TGCGCCAGCAGCTTGGACGGGAGGGCCTCCTACAATGAGCAGTTCTTC. The chain uses TRBV5-1 and TRBJ2-1; 8 bases align to TRBD2. With 0 bases clipped from V and 0 bases from J, the junction kept 2 bases outside the gene matches. Germline V CDR1 and CDR2: SGHRS, YFSETQ. The CDR3 length is 16 residues.

The chain is built from TRBV30 and TRBJ1-5; 7 nucleotides match TRBD1. The V gene's germline CDR1 is GTSNPN and CDR2 SVGIG (reference sequence). The V gene end was trimmed by 3 bases and the J gene end by 4 bases; junction bases not matched to a gene: 6. The CDR3 runs 14 residues. CDR3 bases: TGTGCCTGGAGGGACAGGTCAAGAAATCAGCCCCAGCATTTT. Its protein is CAWRDRSRNQPQHF.

V and J are TRBV27 and TRBJ2-6, with D possibly being TRBD1 (6 bases). Trimming shortened V by 3 bases and J by 2 bases, and 14 bases separated the two germline ends. Germline V gene lookup returns CDR1 MNHEY and CDR2 SMNVEV (reference sequence). The CDR3 length is 17 residues. The DNA for the CDR3 is TGTGCCAGCAGTTTTCTGGGGGCCGGAGCTGGGGCCAACGTCCTGACTTTC. It codes for CASSFLGAGAGANVLTF.

The rearrangement uses TRBV15 and TRBJ1-1, with D unclear. Germline V gene sequence: CDR1 LNHNV, CDR2 YYDKDF (reference sequence). CDR3 length equals 14 residues. V was shortened by 0 bases and J by 0 bases, with 5 bases between the two germline ends. In DNA form, the CDR3 reads TGTGCCACCAGCAGAGATCCGGTGAACACTGAAGCTTTCTTT. Protein sequence: CATSRDPVNTEAFF.

The gene calls are TRBV2 and TRBJ1-1; D may be TRBD1 (5 bases). The CDR3 has 16 amino acids. V was clipped by 3 bases and J by 1 base, with 15 bases between them. CDR1 is SNHLY, CDR2 FYNNEI, per germline. CDR3 residues: CASSDAGWGGNTEAFF. CDR3 in DNA: TGTGCCAGCAGTGACGCAGGTTGGGGGGGGAACACTGAAGCTTTCTTT.

This sequence joins TRBV5-6 and TRBJ1-2, with D possibly matching TRBD1 (6 bases). The CDR3 is made up of 14 amino acids. Germline V gene data show CDR1 as SGHDT and CDR2 as YYEEEE. Trimming shortened V by 2 bases and J by 8 bases, and 16 bases separated the two germline ends. The CDR3 sequence: CASSLYRGAEGYTF. The CDR3 DNA is TGTGCCAGCAGCTTATATCGGGGGGCGGAAGGCTACACCTTC.

This rearrangement joins TRBV6-5 to TRBJ1-5; the D gene is possibly TRBD1 (5 bases). The CDR3 is 15 residues long. Germline lookup yields CDR1 MNHEY and CDR2 SVGAGI. Trimming took off 2 bases at V and 1 base at J, with 9 bases between the two ends. In nucleotides, the CDR3 is TGTGCCAGCAGTTACCCGGGGGGGAGCAATCAGCCCCAGCATTTT. Protein sequence: CASSYPGGSNQPQHF.

The chain employs TRBV3-1 (or the pseudogene TRBV3-2) and TRBJ2-3, with TRBD2 matching over 14 bases. The junction had 9 bases not matched to a gene; V was cut back by 4 bases and J by 6 bases. CDR1 LGHDT and CDR2 YNNKEL come from the germline V gene (reference sequence). This CDR3 has 17 amino acids. The DNA of the CDR3 is TGTGCCAGCAGCCCACTGGGACTAGCGGGAGTGAAGGATACGCAGTATTTT. This translates into CASSPLGLAGVKDTQYF.

This clone was detected only once. J is TRBJ1-4 and V is TRBV29-1, with unresolved D. The V and J ends lost 6 bases and 13 bases respectively, with 18 bases between them. Germline CDR1 is SQVTM and CDR2 is ANQGSEA. The CDR3 is 12 residues long. In nucleotides, the CDR3 is TGCAGCGTCCGGAGCCGCGACCGGGGACTGTTTTTT. Translating gives CSVRSRDRGLFF.

Here the CDR3 DNA reads TGCGCCAGCAGCTTGTGGACTAGCGGGAGGGATACGCAGTATTTT. It is translated as CASSLWTSGRDTQYF. The rearrangement joins TRBV5-1 to TRBJ2-3; 14 bases are a match to TRBD2. Losses at the gene ends were 1 base for V and 6 bases for J; bases not matched to a gene: 1. The CDR3 loop spans 15 amino acids. Germline CDR1 SGHRS, CDR2 YFSETQ.

The chain is built from TRBV28 and TRBJ1-5, with D perhaps TRBD1 (5 bases). Germline loops: CDR1 MDHEN, CDR2 SYDVKM. V dropped 10 bases and J dropped 0 bases, with 19 bases sitting between them. CDR3 length equals 16 residues. The CDR3 DNA follows: TGTGCCACCTCCGGGACTCAGACTTATAGCAATCAGCCCCAGCATTTT. Translation gives CATSGTQTYSNQPQHF.

The chain carries TRBV7-9 and TRBJ2-5; 7 bases match TRBD1. The CDR3 is 16 residues long. V gave up 5 bases and J gave up 5 bases; unmatched junction bases: 14. The germline V gene encodes CDR1 SEHNR and CDR2 FQNEAQ (reference sequence). The DNA of the CDR3 is TGTGCCAGCAGCCCCTCAGGCGCCGGGACAGTGGAGACCCAGTACTTC. Encoded protein: CASSPSGAGTVETQYF.

The V gene is TRBV5-6, the J gene TRBJ1-2, with D tentatively TRBD1 (5 bases). Germline V gene lookup returns CDR1 SGHDT and CDR2 YYEEEE. This CDR3 has 17 amino acids. V was trimmed by 4 bases and J by 0 bases, leaving 19 bases between them. The CDR3 bases are TGTGCCAGCAGCGAGATCTTGCGTTGGGGGGCTAACTATGGCTACACCTTC. The encoded protein is CASSEILRWGANYGYTF.

V usage is TRBV10-3 and J usage is TRBJ2-5; 11 bases are shared with TRBD2. Germline V CDR1 and CDR2: ENHRY, SYGVKD. Losses at the gene ends were 3 bases for V and 2 bases for J; bases not matched to a gene: 5. The CDR3 consists of 16 residues. CDR3 nucleotides: TGTGCCATCAGTGACCTAGCGGGAGGTAATCAAGAGACCCAGTACTTC. Protein product: CAISDLAGGNQETQYF.

The J gene is TRBJ2-3, the V gene TRBV4-1, with 7 nucleotides matching TRBD2. Germline V gene sequence: CDR1 MGHRA, CDR2 YSYEKL. J was trimmed by 2 bases and V by 4 bases; bases with no gene match: 12. The CDR3 length is 17 residues. CDR3 residues: CASSPLFMRESTDTQYF. For the CDR3, the DNA is TGCGCCAGCAGCCCACTTTTTATGCGGGAGTCCACAGATACGCAGTATTTT.

This chain joins TRBV6-6 and TRBJ1-3, with D possibly being TRBD1 (5 bases). The CDR3 loop spans 15 amino acids. Trimming removed 6 bases at V and 0 bases at J, with 12 bases between. Germline V CDR1 and CDR2: MNHNY, SVGAGI (reference sequence). Here the CDR3 reads CASRREGISGNTIYF. CDR3 nucleotide sequence: TGTGCCAGCAGGAGGGAGGGGATCTCTGGAAACACCATATATTTT.

This chain connects TRBV19 to TRBJ1-5, with D tentatively TRBD1 (5 bases). The V and J ends lost 7 bases and 4 bases respectively, with 17 bases between them. The germline V gene encodes CDR1 LNHDA and CDR2 SQIVND (reference sequence). The length of the CDR3 is 15 residues. CDR3 amino acids: CASTSLQGWNQPQHF. CDR3 nucleotide sequence: TGTGCCAGTACCAGTCTTCAGGGTTGGAATCAGCCCCAGCATTTT.

This chain links TRBV15 with TRBJ2-7; 12 bases align to TRBD2. J gave up 5 bases and V 10 bases, and 6 bases lay outside the gene matches. Germline-derived CDR1 and CDR2 are LNHNV and YYDKDF (reference sequence). The CDR3 sequence is 13 residues long. The CDR3 bases are TGTGCCAGTACTAGCGGGGGGAGGAACGAGCAGTACTTC. Amino acids: CASTSGGRNEQYF.

The CDR3 DNA follows: TGTGCCAGCTCACCAACTAGCGGGGTCACAGATACGCAGTATTTT. Translated, it gives CASSPTSGVTDTQYF. This rearrangement joins TRBV18 to TRBJ2-3; 10 bases agree with TRBD2. The germline V gene has CDR1 KGHSH and CDR2 LQKENI. V was clipped by 2 bases and J by 2 bases; unmatched bases: 1. This CDR3 has 15 amino acids.

The chain is built from TRBV7-9 and TRBJ2-3, with 10 bases aligning to TRBD2. V was pared by 5 bases and J by 3 bases, with 5 bases of the junction left unmatched. The CDR3 loop spans 15 amino acids. In germline, CDR1 is SEHNR, CDR2 FQNEAQ (reference sequence). The CDR3 DNA follows: TGTGCCAGCAGCGTTGCTAGCGGGAGAACAGATACGCAGTATTTT. Residues: CASSVASGRTDTQYF.